The source of this TCR beta chain is a study of T cell responses to AZD1222 COVID-19 vaccine. Overall study results and limits: Females made up more of the donors, who were largely white British, and clonal diversity may have come out too low. Spike-wide vaccine-associated CD4 TCRs dominated at 160-218 and 743-854.

Assay used: immunoSEQ multiplex PCR; TCRdb lists only in-frame clones, some missing. Among 95,000 to 100,000 clones listed, roughly 90% were seen once. Trimming removed 5 bases from V and 6 bases from J, with 16 bases in between. There are 14 residues in the CDR3. The germline V gene encodes CDR1 SGHNT and CDR2 YYREEE (reference sequence). To note about this clone: Its target is not known.

The V and J genes are TRBV5-4 and TRBJ2-3; no reliable D call. The sequence was obtained from an adult who received the AZD1222 COVID-19 vaccine. The specimen was peripheral blood, collected 28 days after the second AZD1222 dose. CDR3 in DNA: TGTGCCAGCAGTCTCACCACCCGGCTGGATACGCAGTATTTT. It encodes CASSLTTRLDTQYF.